This record looks at one T cell receptor (beta chain) sequence and its context. The method was immunoSEQ multiplex PCR; TCRdb's version includes in-frame clones alone and lacks a portion of them. Among 100,000 or so clones listed, approximately 89% were seen once. This CDR3 has 14 amino acids. The V and J ends lost 3 bases and 6 bases, in that order; junction bases with no gene match: 5. CDR1 is LNHDA, CDR2 SQIVND, per germline (reference sequence). The data were taken from a study of control samples from healthy donors and cancer patients. The TCR was taken from a woman between 25 and 40 years old in good health. Sequencing was done on a sample of blood. The chain is built from TRBV19 and TRBJ1-5; 7 nucleotides match TRBD1. In DNA, the CDR3 is TGTGCCAGTAGTATCCCAGGGGGTAGTCAGCCCCAGCATTTT. This sequence encodes CASSIPGGSQPQHF.